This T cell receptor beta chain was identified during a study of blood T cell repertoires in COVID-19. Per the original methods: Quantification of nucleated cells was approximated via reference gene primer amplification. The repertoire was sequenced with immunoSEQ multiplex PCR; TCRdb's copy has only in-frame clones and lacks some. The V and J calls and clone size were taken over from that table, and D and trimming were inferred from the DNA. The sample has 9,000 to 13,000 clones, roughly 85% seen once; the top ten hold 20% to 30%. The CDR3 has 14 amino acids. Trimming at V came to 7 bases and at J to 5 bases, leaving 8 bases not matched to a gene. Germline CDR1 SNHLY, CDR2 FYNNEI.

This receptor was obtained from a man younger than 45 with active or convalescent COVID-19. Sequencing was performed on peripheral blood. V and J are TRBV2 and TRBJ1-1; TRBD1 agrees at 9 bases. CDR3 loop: CASTLDRGFTEAFF. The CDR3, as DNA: TGTGCCAGCACCTTGGACAGGGGTTTTACTGAAGCTTTCTTT.